This TCR beta chain was recorded in a study of immune evolution from preneoplasia to lung adenocarcinoma. Study findings and constraints: Clonality was highest in normal lung, lower in later-stage lesions apparently.

After removal of 5 bases from V and 5 bases from J, the junction contained 5 bases not matched to a gene. The CDR3 covers 13 residues. Germline CDR1 is LNHDA and CDR2 is SQIVND (reference sequence). This clone was detected only once. What it recognizes is unknown. Produced via immunoSEQ multiplex PCR; TCRdb's table is partial and in-frame only. The sample holds under 8,500 clones; approximately 79% are singletons and the top ten take around 6.3%. This sequence was found in a person aged 50-70 years with lung adenocarcinoma. The chain carries TRBV19 and TRBJ1-1; 7 nucleotides match TRBD1. The specimen sequenced was FFPE minimally invasive lung adenocarcinoma tissue. Here the CDR3 DNA reads TGTGCCAGTAGTTCCCAGGGGGGTACTGAAGCTTTCTTT. Amino acid sequence: CASSSQGGTEAFF.